The 13 T cell receptor beta chains presented below share a single source sample, sequenced in a study of T cells expressing NK-cell markers. TCRdb derives one entry per CDR3 protein from the 5' RACE reads, leaving out DNA. The sample features 350,000 to 500,000 distinct CDR3 sequences, with about 7.3% in its top ten. Sequences were obtained from blood T cells: a sorted CD56 or NKG2C T cell subset, CD4+ or CD8+ T cells, or bulk PBMC T cells (not recorded which). All receptors derive from a woman aged 18 to 75 in good health.

The chain combines TRBV20-1 with TRBJ2-7; checking the TCRdb D call of TRBD2 is not possible without DNA. The CDR3 spans 11 residues. From germline, CDR1 is DFQATT and CDR2 SNEGSKA (reference sequence). The CDR3 protein is CSPDGGYEQYF.

This sequence joins TRBV20-1 and TRBJ2-1; lacking DNA, the TRBD1 call made by TCRdb goes unchecked. There are 14 residues in the CDR3. Germline lookup yields CDR1 DFQATT and CDR2 SNEGSKA (reference sequence). This CDR3 reads CSARGQGNYNEQFF.

The chain is built from TRBV9 and TRBJ2-5; with no DNA, the TCRdb D assignment of TRBD2 cannot be verified. Germline CDR1 is SGDLS and CDR2 is YYNGEE. The CDR3 has 16 amino acids. The CDR3 spells CASSPSAGGQKETQYF.

The chain recombines TRBV12-3 or TRBV12-4 with TRBJ2-3; there is no DNA to check the TCRdb D call of TRBD1. The CDR3 consists of 15 residues. CDR3 residues: CASSLSTGITDTQYF.

The chain has TRBV12-3 or TRBV12-4 and TRBJ1-2; lacking DNA, the TRBD1 call made by TCRdb goes unchecked. This CDR3 spans 16 amino acids. The CDR3 loop is CASSLTGTGANYGYTF.

This CDR3 reads CASSLSIGNQPQHF. The chain couples TRBV27 to TRBJ1-5. Germline CDR1 reads MNHEY; CDR2 reads SMNVEV (reference sequence). The CDR3 totals 14 residues.

The V gene is TRBV6-2 or TRBV6-3, the J gene TRBJ2-1; there is no DNA to check the TCRdb D call of TRBD2. Germline V lookup: CDR1 MNHEY, CDR2 SVGEGT. CDR3 length: 16 residues. CDR3 region: CASSYGLAGGRNEQFF.

The chain uses TRBV6-2 or TRBV6-3 and TRBJ2-7; lacking DNA, the TRBD2 call made by TCRdb goes unchecked. Germline loops: CDR1 MNHEY, CDR2 SVGEGT. The CDR3 sequence is 16 residues long. CDR3: CASTVTTSGRSYEQYF.

The chain couples TRBV20-1 to TRBJ2-3; TCRdb proposes TRBD2, but this gene call is untestable without DNA. Germline V gene lookup returns CDR1 DFQATT and CDR2 SNEGSKA (reference sequence). This CDR3 contains 16 residues. CDR3 in amino acids: CSARDWGGRGTDTQYF.

This sequence joins TRBV29-1 and TRBJ1-1; TCRdb gives TRBD1 as the D gene, but with no DNA this cannot be confirmed. Germline lookup yields CDR1 SQVTM and CDR2 ANQGSEA. The CDR3 length is 13 residues. The CDR3 sequence: CSVVLGENTEAFF.

The rearrangement links TRBV19 to TRBJ1-4; checking the TCRdb D call of TRBD1 is not possible without DNA. This CDR3 contains 14 residues. Per the germline V gene, CDR1 is LNHDA and CDR2 is SQIVND (reference sequence). This CDR3 reads CASRKGSTNEKLFF.

The chain is built from TRBV27 and TRBJ2-7; the D call of TRBD2 rests on TCRdb alone, since no DNA is present to check it. Looked up from germline, CDR1 is MNHEY and CDR2 is SMNVEV (reference sequence). This CDR3 is built from 15 residues. The CDR3 reads CASSRLDSGWYEQYF.

The CDR3: CASSAYRDGNQPQHF. The V gene is TRBV12-3 or TRBV12-4, the J gene TRBJ1-5; TCRdb lists TRBD1, though no DNA is available to test this call. This CDR3 is built from 15 residues.